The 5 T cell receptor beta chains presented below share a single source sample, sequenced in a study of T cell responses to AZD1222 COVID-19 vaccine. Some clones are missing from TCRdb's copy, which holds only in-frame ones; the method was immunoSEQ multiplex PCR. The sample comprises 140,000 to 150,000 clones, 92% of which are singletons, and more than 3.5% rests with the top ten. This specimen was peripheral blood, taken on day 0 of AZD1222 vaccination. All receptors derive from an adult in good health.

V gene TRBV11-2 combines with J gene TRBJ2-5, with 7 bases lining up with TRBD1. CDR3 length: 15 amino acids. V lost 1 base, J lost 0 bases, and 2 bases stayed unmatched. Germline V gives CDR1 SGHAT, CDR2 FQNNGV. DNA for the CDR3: TGTGCCAGCAGCTTAGGCGACAGGGACCAAGAGACCCAGTACTTC. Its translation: CASSLGDRDQETQYF.

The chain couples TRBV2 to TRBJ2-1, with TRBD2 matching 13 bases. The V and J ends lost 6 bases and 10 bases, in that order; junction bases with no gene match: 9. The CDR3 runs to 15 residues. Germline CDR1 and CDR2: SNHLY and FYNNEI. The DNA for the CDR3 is TGTGCCAGCAGGGGAGGACTAGCGGGAGTGTTCGAGCAGTTCTTC. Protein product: CASRGGLAGVFEQFF.

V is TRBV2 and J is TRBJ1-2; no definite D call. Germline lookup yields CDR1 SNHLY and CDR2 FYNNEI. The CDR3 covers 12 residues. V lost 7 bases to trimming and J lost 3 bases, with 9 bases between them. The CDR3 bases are TGTGCCAGCACACCCTGGGACTATGGCTACACCTTC. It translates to CASTPWDYGYTF.

The CDR3 DNA follows: TGTGCCAGCAGCTCCCCCTTCGGCCAAGGGTTCACCGGGGAGCTGTTTTTT. Encoded protein: CASSSPFGQGFTGELFF. J is TRBJ2-2 and V is TRBV7-2; D unresolved. Trimming removed 4 bases from V and 4 bases from J, with 19 bases in between. This CDR3 spans 17 amino acids. Germline CDR1 and CDR2: SGHTA and FQGNSA.

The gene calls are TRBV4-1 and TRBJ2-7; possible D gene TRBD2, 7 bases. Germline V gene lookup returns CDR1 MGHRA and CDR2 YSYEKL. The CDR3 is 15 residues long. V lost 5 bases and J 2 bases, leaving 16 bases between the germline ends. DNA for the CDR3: TGCGCCAGCAGCTCAGGGTCGGGGGGCACCTACGAGCAGTACTTC. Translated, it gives CASSSGSGGTYEQYF.